These 8 T cell receptor beta chains originate from one sample sequenced in a study of control samples from healthy donors and cancer patients. Some clones are missing from TCRdb's copy, which holds only in-frame ones; the method was immunoSEQ multiplex PCR. Of tens of thousands of clones listed, 94% are singletons. The material sequenced was blood. The receptor set was obtained from a woman aged 18 to 35 in good health.

Written as DNA, the CDR3 is TGTGCCAGCAGCCGAGGGGGATATGGCTACACCTTC. This codes for CASSRGGYGYTF. The rearrangement links TRBV28 to TRBJ1-2; D might be TRBD1 (6 bases). Germline V gene lookup returns CDR1 MDHEN and CDR2 SYDVKM. The germline V and J ends were trimmed by 6 bases and 5 bases, with 10 bases remaining between them. This CDR3 is built from 12 residues.

By share of the sample, this clone is medium-sized. Other DNA sequences of this sample code for an identical CDR3. The chain joins TRBV19 to TRBJ2-5; tentatively, D is TRBD2 (7 bases). Germline loops: CDR1 LNHDA, CDR2 SQIVND (reference sequence). The CDR3 sequence is 14 residues long. V gave up 9 bases and J gave up 1 base, with 15 bases separating them. The DNA for the CDR3 is TGTGCCAGCGGGGGGCAGGGCATCCAAGAGACCCAGTACTTC. Translated: CASGGQGIQETQYF.

This clone was recorded only once. The chain combines TRBV9 with TRBJ2-1, with D tentatively TRBD2 (6 bases). Trimming stripped 4 bases from V and 8 bases from J, with 16 bases between. Germline lookup yields CDR1 SGDLS and CDR2 YYNGEE. The CDR3 covers 14 residues. CDR3 loop: CASSQGGVVDEQFF. The DNA for the CDR3 is TGTGCCAGCAGCCAGGGAGGAGTTGTCGATGAGCAGTTCTTC.

The chain's CDR3 is CASSGGNKDTQYF. The CDR3 nucleotides read TGTGCCAGCAGTGGGGGGAACAAAGATACGCAGTATTTT. V gene TRBV25-1 combines with J gene TRBJ2-3, with D perhaps being TRBD1 or TRBD2 (5 bases each). Deletions cut 4 bases from V and 5 bases from J, with 10 bases between. There are 13 residues in the CDR3. Germline assignment: CDR1 MGHDK and CDR2 SYGVNS.

The chain joins TRBV2 to TRBJ1-1, with D possibly being TRBD1 (6 bases). Germline V gives CDR1 SNHLY, CDR2 FYNNEI. Trimming stripped 7 bases from V and 1 base from J, with 16 bases between. This CDR3 spans 15 amino acids. CDR3 DNA: TGTGCCAGCACCCGACGGGGGGGCTCGAACACTGAAGCTTTCTTT. Translating it yields CASTRRGGSNTEAFF.

This chain connects TRBV19 to TRBJ2-5; 9 bases are shared with TRBD1. This CDR3 is 17 amino acids long. J lost 9 bases, V lost 5 bases, and 19 bases had no gene match. Per the germline V gene, CDR1 is LNHDA and CDR2 is SQIVND (reference sequence). The CDR3 protein is CASSDPTGQGILGSQYF. DNA for the CDR3: TGTGCCAGTAGTGACCCGACGGGACAGGGCATCCTGGGGTCCCAGTACTTC.

This clone was detected only once. The gene calls are TRBV6-2 or TRBV6-3 and TRBJ1-1; D is ambiguous. Germline V gene sequence: CDR1 MNHEY, CDR2 SVGEGT. V was clipped by 0 bases and J by 1 base, with 15 bases between them. The CDR3 sequence is 17 residues long. The CDR3 protein is CASSYSGPPLGNTEAFF. The CDR3 bases are TGTGCCAGCAGTTACTCTGGCCCTCCACTTGGGAACACTGAAGCTTTCTTT.

V gene TRBV6-2 or TRBV6-3 combines with J gene TRBJ1-1; tentatively, D is TRBD1 (5 bases). The CDR3 is made up of 17 amino acids. Germline values: CDR1 MNHEY, CDR2 SVGEGT. Trimming removed 4 bases from V and 0 bases from J, with 18 bases in between. This CDR3 is CASSLSQGGGLNTEAFF. The CDR3 coding sequence is TGTGCCAGCAGTTTGTCTCAGGGCGGGGGATTGAACACTGAAGCTTTCTTT.